This T cell receptor beta chain was captured in a study of early T cells in non-severe SARS-CoV-2 infection. Study-level findings and limits: A preference for anti-spike CD8 responses marked VDJdb matching, which missed private and CD4 specificities.

The CDR3 is 14 amino acids. Between the trimmed V and J ends, which lost 2 bases and 5 bases, there was a span of 10 bases. There are many counts of this clonotype. Its antigen is undetermined. MiXCR, applied by TCRdb to the 5' RACE reads, yields one record per CDR3 protein. The table lists more than 30,000 distinct CDR3 sequences, approximately 6.9% of them singletons, with about 13% in the top ten. The sequence was collected from an adult who was a healthcare worker with PCR-confirmed SARS-CoV-2 infection or an uninfected control (not recorded which). Sequences were derived from whole blood, sampled at baseline. The V gene is TRBV12-3 or TRBV12-4, the J gene TRBJ2-4; D remains ambiguous. The DNA of the CDR3 is TGTGCCAGCAGTTTATCCGGCAGCGAAAACATTCAGTACTTC. The encoded protein is CASSLSGSENIQYF.